This T cell receptor beta chain was identified in a study of cytomegalovirus exposure and HLA in healthy donors. Worth noting for this clone: Its antigen is currently unknown.

Using immunoSEQ multiplex PCR, the repertoire was profiled, and TCRdb retains in-frame clones only, with some absent. The repertoire consists of 130,000 or so clones, with just under 90% occurring once and the leading ten covering 3% to 4%. The germline V gene has CDR1 MNHEY and CDR2 SVGAGI. Trimming cost V 3 bases and J 6 bases; bases outside gene matches: 10. The CDR3 has 15 residues. Findings and limits, study-wide: Researchers reported that a few CMV-associated chains were confirmed in vitro as CMV antigen-specific. Subsequent analysis of the roughly 120 validation repertoires found a tendency for first-cohort TCR clusters to co-occur. Cytomegalovirus association was listed for roughly 160 TCR beta chains.

The chain couples TRBV6-5 to TRBJ1-2; 7 bases are a match to TRBD1. Input material: PBMCs. The receptor's source is a man aged 25 to 45 in good health and CMV-seronegative. The CDR3 loop is CASSYRQTGTDGYTF. CDR3 nucleotide sequence: TGTGCCAGCAGTTATCGACAGACAGGGACGGATGGCTACACCTTC.